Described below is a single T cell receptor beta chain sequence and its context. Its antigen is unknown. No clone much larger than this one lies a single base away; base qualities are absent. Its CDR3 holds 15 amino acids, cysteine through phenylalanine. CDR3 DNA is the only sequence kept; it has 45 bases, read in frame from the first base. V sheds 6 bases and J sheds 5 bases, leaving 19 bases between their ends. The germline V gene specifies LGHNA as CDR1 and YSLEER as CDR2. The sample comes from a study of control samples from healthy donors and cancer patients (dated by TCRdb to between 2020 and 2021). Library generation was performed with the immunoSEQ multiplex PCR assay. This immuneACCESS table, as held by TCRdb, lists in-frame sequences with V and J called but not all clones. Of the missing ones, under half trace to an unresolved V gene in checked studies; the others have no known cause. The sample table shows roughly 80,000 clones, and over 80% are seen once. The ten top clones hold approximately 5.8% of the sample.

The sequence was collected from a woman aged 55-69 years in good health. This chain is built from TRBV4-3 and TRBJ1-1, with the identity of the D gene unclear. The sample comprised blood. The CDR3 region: CASSPDSAPRTEAFF. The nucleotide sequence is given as TGCGCCAGCAGTCCAGACTCCGCGCCGAGGACTGAAGCTTTCTTT.